The following is a T cell receptor beta chain sequence with its context. Its antigen is as yet unknown. The data originate from a study of T cell responses to AZD1222 COVID-19 vaccine. Study context: Pooled samples include second doses given at about 4 or 12 weeks.

The study, taken as a whole, reports: In the spike-specific TCR repertoire, nearly half reportedly target unmutated variant regions. Sampling captured repertoires only after the peak T cell response. Donors were largely white British and mainly female; clonal diversity was possibly underestimated.

Clones were read by immunoSEQ multiplex PCR, and TCRdb kept only the in-frame ones, dropping some. The sample shows about 76,000 clones, more than 75% of them seen only once. CDR3 length equals 13 residues. Germline loops: CDR1 MNHEY, CDR2 SMNVEV (reference sequence). V gave up 5 bases and J gave up 4 bases, with 11 bases separating them. The clonotype comes from an adult in good health. Here the sequenced sample was peripheral blood, taken on day 0 of AZD1222 vaccination. The rearrangement joins TRBV27 to TRBJ1-2; maybe TRBD1 (6 bases). CDR3 in DNA: TGTGCCAGCAGTCTTTCACAGGGCTATGGCTACACCTTC. Translated: CASSLSQGYGYTF.